This T cell receptor (beta chain) comes out of a study of shared clonotypes between healthy human individuals. Using immunoSEQ multiplex PCR, the repertoire was profiled, and TCRdb retains in-frame clones only, with some absent. In the table there are roughly 500,000 clones, 79% of which are singletons. The receptor's source is a woman aged 40 to 50 in good health. Some clones in this sample may be carry-over from other donors' samples. Sequences were obtained from PBMCs.

The CDR3 bases are TGTGCCAGCAGGCCCGGGACCGTAGAAAAACTGTTTTTT. Translating gives CASRPGTVEKLFF. The genes are TRBV28 and TRBJ1-4, with D tentatively TRBD1 (5 bases). This CDR3 spans 13 amino acids. Germline V gene data show CDR1 as MDHEN and CDR2 as SYDVKM. The V end lost 6 bases, the J end lost 8 bases, and 13 bases lay between the germline ends. Combining the CDR3 with reference TRBV28 and TRBJ1-4 gives the whole variable domain DVKVTQSSRYLVKRTGEKVFLECVQDMDHENMFWYRQDPGLGLRLIYFSYDVKMKEKGDIPEGYSVSREKKERFSLILESASTNQTSMYLCASRPGTVEKLFFGSGTQLSVL.